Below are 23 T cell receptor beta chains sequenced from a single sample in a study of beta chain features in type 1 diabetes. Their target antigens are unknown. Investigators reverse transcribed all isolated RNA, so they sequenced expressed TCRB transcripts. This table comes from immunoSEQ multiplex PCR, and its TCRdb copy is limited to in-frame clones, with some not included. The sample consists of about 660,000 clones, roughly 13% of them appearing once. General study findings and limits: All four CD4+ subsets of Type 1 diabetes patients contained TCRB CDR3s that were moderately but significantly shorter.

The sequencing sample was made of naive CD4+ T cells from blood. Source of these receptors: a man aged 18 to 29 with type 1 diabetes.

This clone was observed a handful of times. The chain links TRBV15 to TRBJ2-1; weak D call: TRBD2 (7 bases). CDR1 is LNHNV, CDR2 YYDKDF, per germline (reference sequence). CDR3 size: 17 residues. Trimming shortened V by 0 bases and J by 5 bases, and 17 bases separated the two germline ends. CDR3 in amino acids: CATSRDIGIGGHNEQFF. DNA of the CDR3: TGTGCCACCAGCAGAGATATCGGGATCGGGGGGCACAATGAGCAGTTCTTC.

CDR3 region: CASSPDGGANYGYTF. CDR3 in DNA: TGTGCCAGCAGCCCGGACGGGGGGGCGAACTATGGCTACACCTTC. J is TRBJ1-2 and V is TRBV13; D is possibly TRBD1 (6 bases). V lost 5 bases and J 2 bases, leaving 15 bases between the germline ends. Germline V gene sequence: CDR1 PRHDT, CDR2 FYEKMQ (reference sequence). The CDR3 covers 15 residues.

The CDR3 sequence is CAWSARRGRGNTGELFF. The CDR3 DNA reads TGTGCCTGGAGCGCCCGCAGGGGGCGGGGAAACACCGGGGAGCTGTTTTTT. The rearrangement joins TRBV30 to TRBJ2-2; 8 nucleotides agree with TRBD1. J was trimmed by 2 bases and V by 3 bases; bases with no gene match: 11. The CDR3 covers 17 residues. CDR1 GTSNPN and CDR2 SVGIG come from the germline V gene (reference sequence).

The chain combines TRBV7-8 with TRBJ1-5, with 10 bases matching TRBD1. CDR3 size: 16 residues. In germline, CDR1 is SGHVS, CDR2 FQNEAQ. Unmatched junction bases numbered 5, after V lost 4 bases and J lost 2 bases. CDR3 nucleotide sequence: TGTGCCAGCAGCTATGGGACAGGGGCCGGCAATCAGCCCCAGCATTTT. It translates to CASSYGTGAGNQPQHF.

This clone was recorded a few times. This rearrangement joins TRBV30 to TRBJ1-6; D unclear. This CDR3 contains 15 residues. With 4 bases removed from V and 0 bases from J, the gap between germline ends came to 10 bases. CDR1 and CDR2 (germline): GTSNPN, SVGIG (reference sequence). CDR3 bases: TGTGCCTGGAAAAGGGAAAGCTCCTATAATTCACCCCTCCACTTT. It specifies CAWKRESSYNSPLHF.

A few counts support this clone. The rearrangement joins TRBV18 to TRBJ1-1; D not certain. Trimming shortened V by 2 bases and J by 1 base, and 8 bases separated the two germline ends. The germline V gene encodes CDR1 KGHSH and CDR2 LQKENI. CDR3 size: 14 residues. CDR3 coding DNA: TGTGCCAGCTCACCAACGGCCACGAACACTGAAGCTTTCTTT. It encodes CASSPTATNTEAFF.

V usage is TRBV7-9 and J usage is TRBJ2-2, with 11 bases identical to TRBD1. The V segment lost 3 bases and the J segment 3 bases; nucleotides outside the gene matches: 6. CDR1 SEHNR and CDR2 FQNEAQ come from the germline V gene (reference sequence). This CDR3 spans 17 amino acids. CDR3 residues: CASSFRTGGYYTGELFF. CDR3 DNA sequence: TGTGCCAGCAGCTTTCGGACAGGGGGCTATTACACCGGGGAGCTGTTTTTT. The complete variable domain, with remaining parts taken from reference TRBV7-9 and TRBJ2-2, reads DTGVSQNPRHKITKRGQNVTFRCDPISEHNRLYWYRQTLGQGPEFLTYFQNEAQLEKSRLLSDRFSAERPKGSFSTLEIQRTEQGDSAMYLCASSFRTGGYYTGELFFGEGSRLTVL.

The CDR3 loop is CASSYIRAGYNEQFF. CDR3 in DNA: TGTGCCAGCAGCTACATCAGGGCGGGGTACAATGAGCAGTTCTTC. The V and J genes are TRBV11-2 and TRBJ2-1; D is perhaps TRBD2 (6 bases). Germline CDR1 SGHAT, CDR2 FQNNGV. The CDR3 extends over 15 amino acids. Trimming cost V 4 bases and J 4 bases, with 14 bases left between them.

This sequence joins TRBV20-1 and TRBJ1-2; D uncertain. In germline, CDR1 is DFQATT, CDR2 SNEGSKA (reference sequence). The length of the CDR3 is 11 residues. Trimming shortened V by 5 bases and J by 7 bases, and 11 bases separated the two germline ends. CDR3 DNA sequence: TGCAGTGCTTCCACCGATGCTGGCTACACCTTC. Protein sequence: CSASTDAGYTF.

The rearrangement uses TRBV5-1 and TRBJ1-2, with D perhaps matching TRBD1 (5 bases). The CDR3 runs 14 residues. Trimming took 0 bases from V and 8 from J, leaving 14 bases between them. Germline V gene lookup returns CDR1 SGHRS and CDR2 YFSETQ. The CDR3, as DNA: TGCGCCAGCAGCTTGGTGGGGCGAGGGGACGGCTACACCTTC. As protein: CASSLVGRGDGYTF.

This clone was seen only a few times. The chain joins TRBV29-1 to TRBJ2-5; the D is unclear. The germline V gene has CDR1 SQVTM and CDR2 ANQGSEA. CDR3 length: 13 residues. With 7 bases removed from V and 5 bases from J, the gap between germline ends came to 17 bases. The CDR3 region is CSASNNLGETQYF. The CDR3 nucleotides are TGCAGCGCCTCCAATAACTTAGGGGAGACCCAGTACTTC.

The DNA of the CDR3 is TGTGCCAGCAGCTTAGCCTCCAGGGGGCTCTACAATCAGCCCCAGCATTTT. Its translation: CASSLASRGLYNQPQHF. V gene TRBV7-9 combines with J gene TRBJ1-5, with TRBD1 identical over 8 bases. The CDR3 extends over 17 amino acids. CDR1 is SEHNR, CDR2 FQNEAQ, per germline (reference sequence). V gave up 0 bases and J gave up 3 bases; unmatched junction bases: 7.

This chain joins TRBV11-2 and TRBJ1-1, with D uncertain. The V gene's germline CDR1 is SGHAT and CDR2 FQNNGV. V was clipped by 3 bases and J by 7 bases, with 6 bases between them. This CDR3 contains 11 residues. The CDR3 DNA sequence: TGTGCCAGCAGCTTGGGAATTGAAGCTTTCTTT. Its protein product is CASSLGIEAFF.

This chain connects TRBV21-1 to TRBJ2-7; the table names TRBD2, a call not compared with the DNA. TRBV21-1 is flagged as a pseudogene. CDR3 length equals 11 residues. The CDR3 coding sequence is TGTGCCCATCTGGGAGCATGCGAGCAGTACTTC. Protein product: CAHLGACEQYF.

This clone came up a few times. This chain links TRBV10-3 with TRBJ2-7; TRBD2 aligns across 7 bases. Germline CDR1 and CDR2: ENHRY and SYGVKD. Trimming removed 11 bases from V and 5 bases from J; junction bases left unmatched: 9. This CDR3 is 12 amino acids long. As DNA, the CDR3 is TGTGCCTCTTGGGAGGGGAGGAACGAGCAGTACTTC. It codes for CASWEGRNEQYF.

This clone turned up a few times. CDR3 in DNA: TGTGCCAGCAGCTTGAGGAACACTGAAGCTTTCTTT. Amino acids: CASSLRNTEAFF. V usage is TRBV5-6 and J usage is TRBJ1-1, with unresolved D. The CDR3 loop spans 12 amino acids. V lost 1 base and J lost 1, with 2 bases in between. CDR1 SGHDT and CDR2 YYEEEE come from the germline V gene.

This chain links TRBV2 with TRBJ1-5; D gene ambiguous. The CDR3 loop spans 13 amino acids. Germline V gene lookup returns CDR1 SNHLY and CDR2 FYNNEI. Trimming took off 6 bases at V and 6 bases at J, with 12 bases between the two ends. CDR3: CASRREGGQPQHF. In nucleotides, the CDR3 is TGTGCCAGCAGGAGGGAGGGTGGTCAGCCCCAGCATTTT.

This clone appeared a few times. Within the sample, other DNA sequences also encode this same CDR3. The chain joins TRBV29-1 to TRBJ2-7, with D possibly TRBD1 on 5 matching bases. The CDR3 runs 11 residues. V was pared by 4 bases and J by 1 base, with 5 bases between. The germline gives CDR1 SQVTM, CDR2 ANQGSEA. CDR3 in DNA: TGCAGCGTTGCAGGGTCCTACGAGCAGTACTTC. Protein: CSVAGSYEQYF.

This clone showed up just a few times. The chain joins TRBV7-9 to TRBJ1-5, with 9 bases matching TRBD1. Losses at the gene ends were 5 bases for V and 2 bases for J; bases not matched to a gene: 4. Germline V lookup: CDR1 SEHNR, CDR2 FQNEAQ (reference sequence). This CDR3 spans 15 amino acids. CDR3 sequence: CASSRTGEGNQPQHF. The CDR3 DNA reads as TGTGCCAGCAGCCGGACAGGGGAAGGCAATCAGCCCCAGCATTTT.

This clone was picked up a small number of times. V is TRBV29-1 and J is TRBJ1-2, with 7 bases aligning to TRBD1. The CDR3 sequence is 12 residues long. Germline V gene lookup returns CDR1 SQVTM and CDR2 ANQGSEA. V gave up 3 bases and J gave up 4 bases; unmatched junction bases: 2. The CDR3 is CSVDQGGYGYTF. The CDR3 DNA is TGCAGCGTTGACCAGGGGGGCTATGGCTACACCTTC. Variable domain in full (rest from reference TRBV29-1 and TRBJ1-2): SAVISQKPSRDICQRGTSLTIQCQVDSQVTMMFWYRQQPGQSLTLIATANQGSEATYESGFVIDKFPISRPNLTFSTLTVSNMSPEDSSIYLCSVDQGGYGYTFGSGTRLTVV.

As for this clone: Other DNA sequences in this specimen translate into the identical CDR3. Here the CDR3 DNA reads TGTGCCAGCTCACCAAGACAGGGCCAAGAGACCCAGTACTTC. Its translation is CASSPRQGQETQYF. V gene TRBV18 combines with J gene TRBJ2-5, with TRBD1 identical over 7 bases. Trimming cost V 2 bases and J 1 base; bases outside gene matches: 1. From germline, CDR1 is KGHSH and CDR2 LQKENI. CDR3 length equals 14 residues.

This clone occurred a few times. The CDR3 sequence is CASTRGGGTGELFF. The CDR3 DNA follows: TGTGCCAGCACCCGGGGCGGGGGCACCGGGGAGCTGTTTTTT. This chain links TRBV5-4 with TRBJ2-2; 7 bases map to TRBD2. CDR1 is SGHNT and CDR2 is YYREEE in the germline V gene (reference sequence). J lost 4 bases, V lost 6 bases, and 6 bases had no gene match. The CDR3 contains 14 residues.

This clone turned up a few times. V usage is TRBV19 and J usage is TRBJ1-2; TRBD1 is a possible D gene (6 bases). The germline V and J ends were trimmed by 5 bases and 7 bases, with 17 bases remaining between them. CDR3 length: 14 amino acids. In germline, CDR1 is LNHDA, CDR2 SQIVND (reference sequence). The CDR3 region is CASSPAISRGGYTF. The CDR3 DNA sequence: TGTGCCAGTAGTCCTGCGATTAGCAGGGGTGGCTACACCTTC.